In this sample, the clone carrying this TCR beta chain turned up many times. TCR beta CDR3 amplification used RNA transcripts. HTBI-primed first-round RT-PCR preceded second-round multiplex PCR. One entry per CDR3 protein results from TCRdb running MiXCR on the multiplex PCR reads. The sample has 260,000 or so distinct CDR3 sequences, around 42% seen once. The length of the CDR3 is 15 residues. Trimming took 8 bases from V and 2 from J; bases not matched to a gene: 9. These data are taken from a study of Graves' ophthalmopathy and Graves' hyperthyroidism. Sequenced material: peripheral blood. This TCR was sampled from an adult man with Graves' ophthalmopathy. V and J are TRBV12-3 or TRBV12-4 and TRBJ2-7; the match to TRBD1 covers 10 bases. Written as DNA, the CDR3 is TGTGCCAGCCAAGGGGGGACAGGGGTGGCCTACGAGCAGTACTTC. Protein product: CASQGGTGVAYEQYF.